Sequencing of this T cell receptor (beta chain) was carried out in a study of T cells in Graves' hyperthyroidism and ophthalmopathy. In the study overall: Pretreatment peripheral blood was obtained at initial diagnosis.

What was amplified from RNA transcripts were TCR beta CDR3 regions. The TCR CDR3 first-round RT-PCR relied on the HTBI primer set. TCRdb re-called the multiplex PCR reads with MiXCR, one entry per CDR3 protein. The data contain about 720,000 distinct CDR3 sequences, roughly 15% of them singletons. The trim removed 6 bases at V and 4 bases at J, leaving 6 bases unmatched. Germline V lookup: CDR1 DFQATT, CDR2 SNEGSKA (reference sequence). The CDR3 covers 13 residues. The sample holds many counts of this clonotype. Sequencing input: blood. This clonotype was obtained from a man aged 18 to 29 with Graves' hyperthyroidism. The chain recombines TRBV20-1 with TRBJ2-7, with 10 nucleotides matching TRBD2. The CDR3 DNA reads TGCAGTGCCATTTTAGCGGGAGGTTACGAGCAGTACTTC. This gives the protein CSAILAGGYEQYF.